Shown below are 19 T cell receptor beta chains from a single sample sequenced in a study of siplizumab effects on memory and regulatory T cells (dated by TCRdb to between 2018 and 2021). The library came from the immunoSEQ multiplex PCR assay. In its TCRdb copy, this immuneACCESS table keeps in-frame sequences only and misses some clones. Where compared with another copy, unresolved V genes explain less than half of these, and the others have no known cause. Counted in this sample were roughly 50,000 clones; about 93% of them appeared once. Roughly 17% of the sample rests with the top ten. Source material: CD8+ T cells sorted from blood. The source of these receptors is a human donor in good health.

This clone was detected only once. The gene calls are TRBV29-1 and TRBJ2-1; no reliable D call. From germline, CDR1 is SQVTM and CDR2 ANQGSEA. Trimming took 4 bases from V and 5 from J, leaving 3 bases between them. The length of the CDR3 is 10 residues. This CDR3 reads CSVVHNEQFF. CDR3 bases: TGCAGCGTTGTTCACAATGAGCAGTTCTTC.

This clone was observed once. The CDR3 coding sequence is TGTGCCAGCAGAGGGACTTTAATAGCCAAAAACATTCAGTACTTC. Translated: CASRGTLIAKNIQYF. The chain combines TRBV2 with TRBJ2-4, with a possible D match to TRBD2 (6 bases). Between the trimmed V and J ends, which lost 6 bases and 0 bases, there was a span of 12 bases. The CDR3 covers 15 residues. Germline CDR1 and CDR2: SNHLY and FYNNEI.

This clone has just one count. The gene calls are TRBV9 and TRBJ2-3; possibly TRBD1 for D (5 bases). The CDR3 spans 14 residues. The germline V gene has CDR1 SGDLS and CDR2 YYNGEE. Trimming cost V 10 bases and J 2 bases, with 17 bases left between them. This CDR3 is CASAGWGSTDTQYF. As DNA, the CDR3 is TGTGCCTCCGCCGGCTGGGGCTCCACAGATACGCAGTATTTT.

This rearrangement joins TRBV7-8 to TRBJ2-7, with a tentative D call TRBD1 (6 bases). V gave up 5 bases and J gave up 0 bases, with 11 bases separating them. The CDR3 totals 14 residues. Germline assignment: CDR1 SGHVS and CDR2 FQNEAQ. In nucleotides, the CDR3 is TGTGCCAGCAGCCCGAGGACAGTCTCCTACGAGCAGTACTTC. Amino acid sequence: CASSPRTVSYEQYF.

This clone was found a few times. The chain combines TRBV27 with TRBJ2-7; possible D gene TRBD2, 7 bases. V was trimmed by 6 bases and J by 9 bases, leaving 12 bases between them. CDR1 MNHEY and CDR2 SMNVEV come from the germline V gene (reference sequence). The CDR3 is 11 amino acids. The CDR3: CASRGGAGQYF. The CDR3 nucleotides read TGTGCCAGCAGGGGGGGGGCGGGGCAGTACTTC.

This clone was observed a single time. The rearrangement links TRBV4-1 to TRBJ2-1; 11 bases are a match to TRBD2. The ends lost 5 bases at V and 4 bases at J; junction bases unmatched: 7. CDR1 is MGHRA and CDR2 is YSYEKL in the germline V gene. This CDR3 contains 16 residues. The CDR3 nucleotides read TGCGCCAGCAGCGCTCAGACTAGCGGGAATTACAATGAGCAGTTCTTC. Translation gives CASSAQTSGNYNEQFF.

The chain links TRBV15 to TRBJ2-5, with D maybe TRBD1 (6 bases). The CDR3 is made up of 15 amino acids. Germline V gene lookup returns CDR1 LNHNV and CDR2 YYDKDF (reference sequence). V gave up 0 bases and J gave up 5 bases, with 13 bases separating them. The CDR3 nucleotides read TGTGCCACCAGCAGAGACAGGGGTTCTTACGAGACCCAGTACTTC. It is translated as CATSRDRGSYETQYF.

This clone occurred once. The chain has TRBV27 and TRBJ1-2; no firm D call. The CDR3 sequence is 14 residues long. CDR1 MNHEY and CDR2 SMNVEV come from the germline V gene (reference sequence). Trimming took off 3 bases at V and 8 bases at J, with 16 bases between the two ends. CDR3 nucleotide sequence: TGTGCCAGCAGTTTCTTAGGATCCGGACTGGGCTACACCTTC. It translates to CASSFLGSGLGYTF.

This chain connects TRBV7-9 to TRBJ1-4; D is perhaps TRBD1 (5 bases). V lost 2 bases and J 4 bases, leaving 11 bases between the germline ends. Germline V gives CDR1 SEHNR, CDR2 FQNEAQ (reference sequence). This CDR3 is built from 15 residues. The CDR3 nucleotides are TGTGCCAGCAGCTTATGGGACGTAGATAATGAAAAACTGTTTTTT. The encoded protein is CASSLWDVDNEKLFF.

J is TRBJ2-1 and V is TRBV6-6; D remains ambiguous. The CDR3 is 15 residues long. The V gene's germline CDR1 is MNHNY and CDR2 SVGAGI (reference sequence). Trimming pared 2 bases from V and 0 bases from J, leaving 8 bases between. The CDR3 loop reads CASSYRSRSYNEQFF. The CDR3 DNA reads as TGTGCCAGCAGTTACCGTTCGCGCTCCTACAATGAGCAGTTCTTC.

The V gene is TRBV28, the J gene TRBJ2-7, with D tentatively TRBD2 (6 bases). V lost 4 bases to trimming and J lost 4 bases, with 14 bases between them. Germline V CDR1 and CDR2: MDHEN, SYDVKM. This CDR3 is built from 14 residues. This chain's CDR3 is CASSSDTGVYEQYF. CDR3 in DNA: TGTGCCAGCAGTTCCGATACGGGGGTATACGAGCAGTACTTC.

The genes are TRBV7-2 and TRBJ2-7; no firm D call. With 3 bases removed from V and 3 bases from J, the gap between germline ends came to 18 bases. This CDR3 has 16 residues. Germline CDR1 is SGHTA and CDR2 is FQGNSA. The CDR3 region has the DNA TGTGCCAGCAGCTTTTCCCCCACATATGTTATCTACGAGCAGTACTTC. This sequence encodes CASSFSPTYVIYEQYF.

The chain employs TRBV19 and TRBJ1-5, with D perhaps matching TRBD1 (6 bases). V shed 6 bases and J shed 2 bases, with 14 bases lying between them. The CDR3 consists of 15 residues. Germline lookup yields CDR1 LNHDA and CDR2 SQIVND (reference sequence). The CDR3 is CASSHWGQGNQPQHF. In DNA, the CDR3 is TGTGCCAGTAGCCATTGGGGGCAAGGCAATCAGCCCCAGCATTTT.

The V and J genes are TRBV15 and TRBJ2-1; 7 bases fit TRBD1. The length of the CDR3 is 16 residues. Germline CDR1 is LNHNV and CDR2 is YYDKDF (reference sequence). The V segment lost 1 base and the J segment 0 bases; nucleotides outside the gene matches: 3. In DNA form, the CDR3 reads TGTGCCACCAGCAGAGTGGGACAGAGCTCCTACAATGAGCAGTTCTTC. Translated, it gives CATSRVGQSSYNEQFF.

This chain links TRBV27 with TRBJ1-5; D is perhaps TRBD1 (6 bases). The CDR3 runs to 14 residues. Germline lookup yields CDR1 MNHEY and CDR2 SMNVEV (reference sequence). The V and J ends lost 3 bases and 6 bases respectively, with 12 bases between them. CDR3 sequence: CASSLLGGGQPQHF. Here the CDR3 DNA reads TGTGCCAGCAGTTTGTTAGGGGGAGGTCAGCCCCAGCATTTT.

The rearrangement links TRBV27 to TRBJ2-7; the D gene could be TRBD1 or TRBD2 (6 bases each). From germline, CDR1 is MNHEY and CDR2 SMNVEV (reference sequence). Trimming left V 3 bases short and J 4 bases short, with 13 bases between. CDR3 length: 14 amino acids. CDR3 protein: CASSLLGAGYEQYF. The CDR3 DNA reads TGTGCCAGCAGTTTGCTGGGGGCGGGGTACGAGCAGTACTTC.

This CDR3 is CASSFQRDRYKSSGNTIYF. The CDR3 region has the DNA TGTGCCAGCAGCTTTCAGAGGGACCGTTATAAGAGCTCTGGAAACACCATATATTTT. This sequence joins TRBV7-9 and TRBJ1-3; D is perhaps TRBD1 (5 bases). Trimming removed 3 bases at V and 0 bases at J, with 21 bases between. Per the germline V gene, CDR1 is SEHNR and CDR2 is FQNEAQ (reference sequence). The CDR3 covers 19 residues. The full variable domain, with the rest looked up from reference TRBV7-9 and TRBJ1-3, is DTGVSQNPRHKITKRGQNVTFRCDPISEHNRLYWYRQTLGQGPEFLTYFQNEAQLEKSRLLSDRFSAERPKGSFSTLEIQRTEQGDSAMYLCASSFQRDRYKSSGNTIYFGEGSWLTVV.

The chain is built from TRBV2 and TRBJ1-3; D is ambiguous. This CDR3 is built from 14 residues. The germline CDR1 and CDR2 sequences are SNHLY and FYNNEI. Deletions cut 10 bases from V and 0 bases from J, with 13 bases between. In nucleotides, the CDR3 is TGTGCCACCGAGACTAGTCACTCTGGAAACACCATATATTTT. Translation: CATETSHSGNTIYF.

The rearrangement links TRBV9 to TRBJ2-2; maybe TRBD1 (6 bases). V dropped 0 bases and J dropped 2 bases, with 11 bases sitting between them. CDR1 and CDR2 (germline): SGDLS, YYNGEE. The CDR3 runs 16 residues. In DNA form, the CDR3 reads TGTGCCAGCAGCGTAGTCAGGGGTACAAACACCGGGGAGCTGTTTTTT. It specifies CASSVVRGTNTGELFF.